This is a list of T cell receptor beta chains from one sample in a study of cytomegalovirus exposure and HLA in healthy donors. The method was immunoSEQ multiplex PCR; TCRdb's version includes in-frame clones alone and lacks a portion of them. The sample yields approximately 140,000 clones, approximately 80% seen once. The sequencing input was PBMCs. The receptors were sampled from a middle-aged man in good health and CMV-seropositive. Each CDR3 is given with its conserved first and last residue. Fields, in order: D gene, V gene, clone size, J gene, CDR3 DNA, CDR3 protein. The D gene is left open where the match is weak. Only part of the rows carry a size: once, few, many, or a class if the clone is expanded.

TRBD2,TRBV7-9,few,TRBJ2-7,TGTGCCAGCAGCTTAGACGCTAGCGGGTTTTACGAGCAGTACTTC,CASSLDASGFYEQYF
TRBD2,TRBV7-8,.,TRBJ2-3,TGTGCCAGCAGCTTGACGGGACTAGCGGGTGGTACGCAGTATTTT,CASSLTGLAGGTQYF
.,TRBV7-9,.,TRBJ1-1,TGTGCCAGCAGCCCCAGGGTGGCGACTGAAGCTTTCTTT,CASSPRVATEAFF
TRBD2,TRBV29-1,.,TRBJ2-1,TGCAGCGTTGTTCCACCTAGCGGGAGGGCCAATGAGCAGTTCTTC,CSVVPPSGRANEQFF
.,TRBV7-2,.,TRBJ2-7,TGTGCCAGCAGCCGTCGGACCCGGGGTCGCGAGCAGTACTTC,CASSRRTRGREQYF
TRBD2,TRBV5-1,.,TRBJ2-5,TGCGCCAGCAGCTTGGGTGGGCTAGCGGTTACATCGGGCGAGACCCAGTACTTC,CASSLGGLAVTSGETQYF
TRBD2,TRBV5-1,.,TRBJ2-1,TGCGCCAGCAGCTTCCCTAGCGGCAATGAGCAGTTCTTC,CASSFPSGNEQFF
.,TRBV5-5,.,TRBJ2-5,TGTGCCAGCAGCCCCTTTGGGGGGAAAGAGACCCAGTACTTC,CASSPFGGKETQYF
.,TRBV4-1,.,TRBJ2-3,TGCGCCAGCAGCCCACTTAGAGACTTTACGCAGTATTTT,CASSPLRDFTQYF
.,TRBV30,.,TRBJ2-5,TGTGCCTGGAGTCCCCACCCCAGAAAGACCCAGTACTTC,CAWSPHPRKTQYF
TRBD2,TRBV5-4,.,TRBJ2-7,TGTGCCAGCAGCTTGAGCGGGAGCTCCTACGAGCAGTACTTC,CASSLSGSSYEQYF
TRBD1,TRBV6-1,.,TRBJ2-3,TGTGCCACCTCCCGGACAGGGGGCACAGATACGCAGTATTTT,CATSRTGGTDTQYF
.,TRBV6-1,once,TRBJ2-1,TGTGCCAGCACGAGGGCCTCCTACAATGAGCAGTTCTTC,CASTRASYNEQFF
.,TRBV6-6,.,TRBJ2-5,TGTGCCAGCAGGCGGACTGGGGAAGAGACCCAGTACTTC,CASRRTGEETQYF
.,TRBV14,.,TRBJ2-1,TGTGCCAGCAGCCAAGATGTAGGACACAACAATGAGCAGTTCTTC,CASSQDVGHNNEQFF
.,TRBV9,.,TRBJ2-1,TGTGCCAGCAGCGCATCGACAGGCTCCTACAATGAGCAGTTCTTC,CASSASTGSYNEQFF
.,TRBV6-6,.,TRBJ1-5,TGTGCCAGCAGTTCTCAGAATCAGCCCCAGCATTTT,CASSSQNQPQHF
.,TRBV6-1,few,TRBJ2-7,TGTGCCAGCAGGGAGGACGGCTACGAGCAGTACTTC,CASREDGYEQYF
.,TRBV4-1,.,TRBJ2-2,TGCGCCAGCAGCCAAGATGAGACTAGGTCTAGGTATCGAGGGGAGCTGTTTTTT,CASSQDETRSRYRGELFF
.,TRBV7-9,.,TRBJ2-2,TGTGCCAGCAGCCCGGGTCCAACGGAAAGACTGGCCGGGGAGCTGTTTTTT,CASSPGPTERLAGELFF
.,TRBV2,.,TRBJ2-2,TGTGCCAGCAGTGAGCATTTAGGGGCCGGGGAGCTGTTTTTT,CASSEHLGAGELFF
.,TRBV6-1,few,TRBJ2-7,TGTGCCAGCCTATCCACGGGACTGAATCCCTACGAGCAGTACTTC,CASLSTGLNPYEQYF
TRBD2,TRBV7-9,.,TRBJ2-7,TGTGCCAGCAGCTACAAAGCGGCCTGGCGGGAGGACTCCTACGAGCAGTACTTC,CASSYKAAWREDSYEQYF
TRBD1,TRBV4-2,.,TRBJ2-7,TGTGCCAGCAGCCCAACCGGGACAGGGGGCTACGAGCAGTACTTC,CASSPTGTGGYEQYF
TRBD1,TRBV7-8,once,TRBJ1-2,TGTGCCAGCAGCCTAACCGGGACAGGGGATGGCTACACCTTC,CASSLTGTGDGYTF
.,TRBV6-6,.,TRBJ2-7,TGTGCCAGCAGTCCAGGGCACTACGAGCAGTACTTC,CASSPGHYEQYF